This T cell receptor (beta chain) was recorded in a study of blood T cell repertoires in COVID-19. Turning to the study itself: Material from acute and convalescent COVID-19 was sourced from the United States, Italy and Spain. In each case, the material was cDNA or gDNA derived from T cells, B-cell-depleted T cells, or PBMCs.

In the study's own analysis: The assay estimated nucleated cells by amplifying reference gene primers. The table came from immunoSEQ multiplex PCR; TCRdb's copy has only in-frame clones and leaves some out. The V and J calls and clone size come from that table; D and trimming were worked out from the DNA. This repertoire shows over 200,000 clones, about 89% found once; its top ten account for more than 5.5%. The CDR3 is 14 amino acids. Germline trimming cut 6 bases from V and 10 bases from J; bases unmatched to any gene: 9. Germline V CDR1 and CDR2: SNHLY, FYNNEI. Sequencing input: peripheral blood. J is TRBJ2-1 and V is TRBV2; TRBD1 matches at 10 bases. The receptor's source is a man aged 60 to 75 who had recovered from COVID-19. In DNA form, the CDR3 reads TGTGCCAGCAGGACCGGGACAGGGGCACGGGAGCAGTTCTTC. It encodes CASRTGTGAREQFF.